Listed here are 24 T cell receptor beta chains from one sample, sequenced in a study of blood T cells in healthy people across ages. Primers used in a second PCR of about 6 to 12 cycles were a sample-barcoded 5' primer and a J-beta primer mix. TCRdb itself ran the 5' RACE reads through MiXCR, one entry per CDR3 protein. The sample shows over a million distinct CDR3 sequences, 40% to 50% of them seen only once. Sequencing input: blood. The receptors shown here come from a woman between 18 and 30 years old in good health.

This clonotype was seen a handful of times. CDR3 sequence (DNA): TGCAGTGCTCCGGGAGCGGACAGACCGAATCAGCCCCAGCATTTT. Amino acids: CSAPGADRPNQPQHF. The chain is built from TRBV20-1 and TRBJ1-5; possibly TRBD1 for D (6 bases). Trimming shortened V by 5 bases and J by 4 bases, and 18 bases separated the two germline ends. The length of the CDR3 is 15 residues. The germline V gene encodes CDR1 DFQATT and CDR2 SNEGSKA (reference sequence).

This clonotype has just a few counts. The V gene is TRBV4-1, the J gene TRBJ2-1, with D possibly being TRBD1 (5 bases). CDR3 length: 16 residues. From germline, CDR1 is MGHRA and CDR2 YSYEKL. V shed 0 bases and J shed 5 bases, with 14 bases lying between them. The CDR3 DNA reads TGCGCCAGCAGCCAAGATTGGGGAATAGGGGACAATGAGCAGTTCTTC. It encodes CASSQDWGIGDNEQFF.

This clonotype showed up just a few times. The CDR3 loop reads CASSFVGGPGEQFF. CDR3 sequence (DNA): TGTGCCAGCAGTTTTGTGGGGGGGCCGGGTGAGCAGTTCTTC. The chain uses TRBV28 and TRBJ2-1; possible D gene TRBD2, 7 bases. The CDR3 length is 14 residues. V dropped 3 bases and J dropped 9 bases, with 15 bases sitting between them. The germline gives CDR1 MDHEN, CDR2 SYDVKM.

The chain recombines TRBV7-2 with TRBJ2-5; D might be TRBD1 (5 bases). The CDR3 runs to 15 residues. CDR1 and CDR2 from the germline V gene are SGHTA and FQGNSA. The V end lost 3 bases, the J end lost 0 bases, and 11 bases lay between the germline ends. CDR3 in DNA: TGTGCCAGCAGCTTGACAGCCTGGGACCAAGAGACCCAGTACTTC. It is translated as CASSLTAWDQETQYF.

CDR3 loop: CASRILPTGELFF. The CDR3 DNA reads as TGTGCCAGCCGGATTCTCCCCACCGGGGAGCTGTTTTTT. V and J are TRBV12-3 or TRBV12-4 and TRBJ2-2; D is ambiguous. The V end lost 8 bases, the J end lost 4 bases, and 11 bases lay between the germline ends. This CDR3 has 13 amino acids.

This chain uses TRBV6-6 with TRBJ2-3, with 12 bases lining up with TRBD2. V was pared by 9 bases and J by 4 bases, with 8 bases of the junction left unmatched. CDR3 length equals 15 residues. The germline gives CDR1 MNHNY, CDR2 SVGAGI (reference sequence). The CDR3 protein is CASTGLAGSADTQYF. DNA for the CDR3: TGTGCCAGTACCGGACTAGCGGGAAGCGCAGATACGCAGTATTTT.

This clonotype has just one count. The genes are TRBV24-1 and TRBJ2-2, with D unclear. The CDR3 covers 12 residues. V lost 5 bases and J 3 bases, leaving 3 bases between the germline ends. Germline CDR1 reads KGHDR; CDR2 reads SFDVKD. Here the CDR3 DNA reads TGTGCCACCAGTGGGTACACCGGGGAGCTGTTTTTT. As protein: CATSGYTGELFF.

This chain links TRBV7-8 with TRBJ1-6; 8 nucleotides agree with TRBD1. The CDR3 totals 15 residues. Trimming at V came to 0 bases and at J to 10 bases, leaving 5 bases not matched to a gene. Germline V gene sequence: CDR1 SGHVS, CDR2 FQNEAQ. The CDR3, as DNA: TGTGCCAGCAGCTTAGCTCAAAACAGGGGGTCACCCCTCCACTTT. It yields the protein CASSLAQNRGSPLHF.

The rearrangement uses TRBV6-6 and TRBJ2-1, with 11 bases lining up with TRBD1. The germline CDR1 and CDR2 sequences are MNHNY and SVGAGI (reference sequence). Trimming cost V 0 bases and J 12 bases; bases outside gene matches: 4. This CDR3 is 14 amino acids long. CDR3 amino acids: CASSYSGTGGGQFF. The CDR3 nucleotides read TGTGCCAGCAGTTACTCAGGGACAGGGGGGGGGCAGTTCTTC.

This sequence joins TRBV6-2 or TRBV6-3 and TRBJ2-1, with D possibly called TRBD1 or TRBD2 (6 bases each). Trimming shortened V by 6 bases and J by 8 bases, and 14 bases separated the two germline ends. Germline loops: CDR1 MNHEY, CDR2 SVGEGT. The length of the CDR3 is 13 residues. The CDR3 DNA sequence: TGTGCCAGCAGGCCCACGGGGGCGGATGAGCAGTTCTTC. Translation: CASRPTGADEQFF.

This clonotype showed up just a few times. This chain joins TRBV15 and TRBJ2-1, with TRBD1 matching 8 bases. V trimming: 1 base; J trimming: 7 bases; junction bases outside the gene matches: 6. CDR3 length equals 15 residues. Germline V gene lookup returns CDR1 LNHNV and CDR2 YYDKDF (reference sequence). CDR3 bases: TGTGCCACCAGCAGAGTCCGGGACAGGTCGAATGAGCAGTTCTTC. This sequence encodes CATSRVRDRSNEQFF.

This clonotype was detected a few times. The gene calls are TRBV28 and TRBJ2-3; D gene uncertain. V shed 6 bases and J shed 2 bases, with 21 bases lying between them. The CDR3 has 17 residues. Looked up from germline, CDR1 is MDHEN and CDR2 is SYDVKM. The DNA of the CDR3 is TGTGCCAGCAGCCACTCTCAGGACCGATCTATCACAGATACGCAGTATTTT. This gives the protein CASSHSQDRSITDTQYF.

This chain connects TRBV3-1 to TRBJ2-7; 8 nucleotides line up with TRBD2. This CDR3 comprises 15 residues. V trimming: 5 bases; J trimming: 0 bases; junction bases outside the gene matches: 6. Germline V gene sequence: CDR1 LGHDT, CDR2 YNNKEL (reference sequence). CDR3 coding DNA: TGTGCCAGCAGCTCCATAGCGGGGACCTCCTACGAGCAGTACTTC. Translating gives CASSSIAGTSYEQYF.

The gene calls are TRBV28 and TRBJ2-3; D is possibly TRBD1 (5 bases). Germline V gene lookup returns CDR1 MDHEN and CDR2 SYDVKM. Trimming took off 5 bases at V and 0 bases at J, with 12 bases between the two ends. The CDR3 runs to 15 residues. In DNA, the CDR3 is TGTGCCAGCAGTGGATGGACAATTAGCACAGATACGCAGTATTTT. This sequence encodes CASSGWTISTDTQYF.

This clonotype was seen more than once but under ten times. The chain has TRBV4-1 and TRBJ2-7; D is undetermined. This CDR3 comprises 13 residues. CDR1 MGHRA and CDR2 YSYEKL come from the germline V gene. The germline V and J ends were trimmed by 1 base and 2 bases, with 6 bases remaining between them. The CDR3 reads CASSQVPPYEQYF. CDR3 sequence (DNA): TGCGCCAGCAGCCAAGTCCCACCCTACGAGCAGTACTTC.

The genes are TRBV12-3 or TRBV12-4 and TRBJ1-2; 8 bases map to TRBD1. The trim removed 6 bases at V and 6 bases at J, leaving 9 bases unmatched. The CDR3 is 14 amino acids. CDR3 nucleotide sequence: TGTGCCAGCAGGCGGACAGGGTTAATGAATGGCTACACCTTC. As protein: CASRRTGLMNGYTF.

The chain links TRBV3-1 to TRBJ1-2; D ambiguous. In germline, CDR1 is LGHDT, CDR2 YNNKEL (reference sequence). The CDR3 runs to 16 residues. Deletions cut 0 bases from V and 8 bases from J, with 19 bases between. The CDR3 reads CASSQDRPIPLGGYTF. The CDR3 DNA reads TGTGCCAGCAGCCAAGATCGTCCCATCCCCCTCGGGGGCTACACCTTC. The full variable domain, completed using reference TRBV3-1 and TRBJ1-2, is DTAVSQTPKYLVTQMGNDKSIKCEQNLGHDTMYWYKQDSKKFLKIMFSYNNKELIINETVPNRFSPKSPDKAHLNLHINSLELGDSAVYFCASSQDRPIPLGGYTFGSGTRLTVV.

The chain recombines TRBV30 with TRBJ2-7; 8 bases match TRBD2. The CDR3 sequence is 14 residues long. Germline trimming cut 4 bases from V and 12 bases from J; bases unmatched to any gene: 17. The germline V gene encodes CDR1 GTSNPN and CDR2 SVGIG (reference sequence). This CDR3 reads CAWNAGGRFTSSYF. The CDR3 DNA reads TGTGCCTGGAACGCCGGCGGGAGGTTTACGTCCTCGTACTTC.

V usage is TRBV27 and J usage is TRBJ1-1, with TRBD1 as a possible D gene (6 bases). The CDR3 is 15 amino acids. Germline V gives CDR1 MNHEY, CDR2 SMNVEV (reference sequence). The V end lost 7 bases, the J end lost 0 bases, and 15 bases lay between the germline ends. CDR3 nucleotides: TGTGCCAGCAAGGGGGACTACTTTATGAACACTGAAGCTTTCTTT. Amino acids: CASKGDYFMNTEAFF.

Remarks on this clonotype: One junction end does not reproduce the germline sequence, and a read error may be involved. V and J are TRBV12-3 or TRBV12-4 and TRBJ1-2; no firm D call. The CDR3 length is 15 residues. As DNA, the CDR3 is TGTGCCGGCAGTTTAGCGGACGATCTCGGTTATGGCTACACCTTC. This encodes CAGSLADDLGYGYTF.

This clonotype was observed a few times. V usage is TRBV21-1 and J usage is TRBJ2-7. TRBV21-1 is a pseudogene locus. This CDR3 has 15 residues. CDR3 protein: CASSKPQREPYEQYF. CDR3 nucleotides: TGTGCCAGCAGCAAACCCCAGCGGGAGCCCTACGAGCAGTACTTC.

The chain joins TRBV13 to TRBJ2-3; 9 bases match TRBD2. V lost 8 bases to trimming and J lost 3 bases; unmatched junction nucleotides: 9. Looked up from germline, CDR1 is PRHDT and CDR2 is FYEKMQ (reference sequence). This CDR3 comprises 15 residues. This CDR3 is CASYLSGGVTDTQYF. In nucleotides, the CDR3 is TGTGCCAGCTACCTTAGCGGGGGAGTGACAGATACGCAGTATTTT.

The V call is TRBV12-3 or TRBV12-4, the J call TRBJ1-4; tentatively, D is TRBD1 (6 bases). The CDR3 extends over 15 amino acids. Trimming pared 3 bases from V and 7 bases from J, leaving 15 bases between. CDR3 sequence (DNA): TGTGCCAGCAGTTTTGTGCAGGGGCTGGGTGAAAAACTGTTTTTT. This sequence encodes CASSFVQGLGEKLFF.

The rearrangement joins TRBV15 to TRBJ1-3; D might be TRBD1 (5 bases). Germline values: CDR1 LNHNV, CDR2 YYDKDF (reference sequence). This CDR3 is built from 15 residues. V lost 3 bases, J lost 0 bases, and 9 bases lay in between. The CDR3 reads CATSRAGTSGNTIYF. The CDR3 DNA reads as TGTGCCACCAGCAGGGCAGGGACCTCTGGAAACACCATATATTTT.